This passage covers 17 T cell receptor beta chains from one sample sequenced in a study of T cell changes during pregnancy in multiple sclerosis. Method: immunoSEQ multiplex PCR; TCRdb's copy keeps in-frame clones and lacks some. The sample yields 60,000 to 95,000 clones, around 90% seen once. Source: CD4+ T cells from peripheral blood mononuclear cells, taken before pregnancy. Every receptor here comes from a female donor with multiple sclerosis, enrolled in a pregnancy study.

This clone was picked up a small number of times. The chain couples TRBV28 to TRBJ1-6; D not resolved. There are 14 residues in the CDR3. Between the trimmed V and J ends, which lost 2 bases and 4 bases, there was a span of 6 bases. Per germline, CDR1 MDHEN and CDR2 SYDVKM. The CDR3 reads CASSLTAYNSPLHF. CDR3 DNA: TGTGCCAGCAGTTTAACAGCTTATAATTCACCCCTCCACTTT.

Remarks on this clone: Other DNA sequences in this sample translate to the same CDR3. This chain links TRBV29-1 with TRBJ2-5; 7 bases line up with TRBD1. Germline V gene data show CDR1 as SQVTM and CDR2 as ANQGSEA. The CDR3 sequence is 11 residues long. Trimming took 6 bases from V and 3 from J; bases not matched to a gene: 1. CDR3 sequence reads: CSVDREETQYF. CDR3 sequence (DNA): TGCAGCGTAGACAGGGAAGAGACCCAGTACTTC.

This clone was observed a few times. The genes are TRBV6-4 and TRBJ2-1; tentatively, D is TRBD2 (5 bases). Germline CDR1 reads MRHNA; CDR2 reads SNTAGT. The CDR3 runs to 14 residues. V was trimmed by 5 bases and J by 0 bases, leaving 8 bases between them. The DNA of the CDR3 is TGTGCCAGCAGTCGGGGAAACTCCTACAATGAGCAGTTCTTC. Its protein product is CASSRGNSYNEQFF.

The sample holds one count of this clone. V gene TRBV18 combines with J gene TRBJ2-5; 12 nucleotides line up with TRBD2. CDR1 and CDR2 from the germline V gene are KGHSH and LQKENI. The CDR3 covers 19 residues. V lost 3 bases, J lost 1 base, and 12 bases stayed unmatched. The CDR3 loop is CASSPTGRKTSGSQETQYF. Written as DNA, the CDR3 is TGTGCCAGCTCACCTACGGGCCGCAAGACTAGCGGGAGCCAAGAGACCCAGTACTTC.

The CDR3 loop reads CASSPTGTGVYGYTF. The CDR3 DNA reads TGTGCCAGCAGCCCGACCGGGACAGGGGTCTATGGCTACACCTTC. V usage is TRBV5-5 and J usage is TRBJ1-2; 10 bases align to TRBD1. Germline V CDR1 and CDR2: SGHKS, YYEKEE (reference sequence). This CDR3 contains 15 residues. Trimming cost V 4 bases and J 4 bases; bases outside gene matches: 7.

The rearrangement links TRBV29-1 to TRBJ1-1, with 8 bases matching TRBD1. The germline gives CDR1 SQVTM, CDR2 ANQGSEA. The CDR3 contains 15 residues. J was trimmed by 1 base and V by 4 bases; bases with no gene match: 8. CDR3 amino acids: CSVATLGQANTEAFF. In DNA form, the CDR3 reads TGCAGCGTTGCCACCCTGGGACAGGCGAACACTGAAGCTTTCTTT.

The V gene is TRBV6-5, the J gene TRBJ2-1, with 10 positions matching TRBD2. The V gene end was trimmed by 8 bases and the J gene end by 9 bases; junction bases not matched to a gene: 13. The CDR3 extends over 15 amino acids. Germline CDR1 MNHEY, CDR2 SVGAGI. The CDR3 coding sequence is TGTGCCAGCCGTCCTTCAGCGGGGGGGCCTAGTGAGCAGTTCTTC. It encodes CASRPSAGGPSEQFF.

J is TRBJ2-4 and V is TRBV19; tentatively, D is TRBD1 (6 bases). CDR1 and CDR2 from the germline V gene are LNHDA and SQIVND (reference sequence). The CDR3 extends over 13 amino acids. Deletions cut 10 bases from V and 2 bases from J, with 12 bases between. The CDR3 region has the DNA TGTGCCACCCAAGGGGGAACCAAAAACATTCAGTACTTC. Amino acid sequence: CATQGGTKNIQYF.

The V and J genes are TRBV4-1 and TRBJ1-3, with a possible D match to TRBD1 (5 bases). The CDR3 is 16 amino acids. V was trimmed by 0 bases and J by 1 base, leaving 10 bases between them. The germline gives CDR1 MGHRA, CDR2 YSYEKL. The CDR3 loop is CASSQDSRGSGNTIYF. For the CDR3, the DNA is TGCGCCAGCAGCCAAGATAGTAGGGGTTCTGGAAACACCATATATTTT.

The rearrangement uses TRBV5-6 and TRBJ1-1; no clear D. CDR1 is SGHDT, CDR2 YYEEEE, per germline. The V end lost 2 bases, the J end lost 1 base, and 9 bases lay between the germline ends. The CDR3 sequence is 14 residues long. CDR3 nucleotide sequence: TGTGCCAGCAGCTTATGGTTCAGGAACACTGAAGCTTTCTTT. Its translation: CASSLWFRNTEAFF.

For the CDR3, the DNA is TGTGCCAGCAGTCCAATGGACAGGGCCCACTATGGCTACACCTTC. Translating gives CASSPMDRAHYGYTF. The V gene is TRBV6-6, the J gene TRBJ1-2, with TRBD1 matching over 8 bases. The junction had 8 bases not matched to a gene; V was cut back by 5 bases and J by 3 bases. Germline lookup yields CDR1 MNHNY and CDR2 SVGAGI (reference sequence). This CDR3 spans 15 amino acids.

This sequence joins TRBV5-1 and TRBJ2-5, with 8 bases fitting TRBD1. The last part of the DNA fits TRBJ2-7 better; the J call may be wrong. This CDR3 spans 15 amino acids. From germline, CDR1 is SGHRS and CDR2 YFSETQ. CDR3 sequence (DNA): TGCGCCAGCAGCTTGGCTATGGGACAGGAGTACGAGCAGTACTTC. Translating it yields CASSLAMGQEYEQYF.

The rearrangement links TRBV27 to TRBJ2-1; D not certain. The CDR3 runs to 12 residues. The V gene lost 5 bases and the J gene lost 11 bases, with 13 bases spanning the gap. CDR1 and CDR2 from the germline V gene are MNHEY and SMNVEV (reference sequence). CDR3 sequence reads: CASSPTGYKQFF. The CDR3 DNA reads TGTGCCAGCAGTCCCACCGGGTATAAGCAGTTCTTC.

The chain is built from TRBV4-2 and TRBJ2-1; 12 nucleotides line up with TRBD2. CDR1 and CDR2 from the germline V gene are LGHNA and YNFKEQ. The V segment lost 0 bases and the J segment 7 bases; nucleotides outside the gene matches: 10. CDR3 length: 18 amino acids. The CDR3 nucleotides read TGTGCCAGCAGCCAAGAGACTAGCGGGGGAGTTTATGGGAATGAGCAGTTCTTC. It translates to CASSQETSGGVYGNEQFF.

In the case of this clone: One junction end does not reproduce the germline sequence, and a read error may be involved. The J gene is TRBJ2-7, the V gene TRBV7-7; TRBD2 agrees at 9 bases. CDR1 is SSHAT, CDR2 FNYEAQ, per germline (reference sequence). This CDR3 is built from 15 residues. The DNA of the CDR3 is TGTGCTAGCAGCTTACTGGCGGGAGGGGCAGGCGAGCAGTACTTC. Encoded protein: CASSLLAGGAGEQYF. Using reference TRBV7-7 and TRBJ2-7 for the parts outside the CDR3, the full variable domain is GAGVSQSPRYKVTKRGQDVTLRCDPISSHATLYWYQQALGQGPEFLTYFNYEAQPDKSGLPSDRFSAERPEGSISTLTIQRTEQRDSAMYRCASSLLAGGAGEQYFGPGTRLTVT.

This chain links TRBV7-2 with TRBJ2-5; no firm D call. Germline CDR1 and CDR2: SGHTA and FQGNSA. The germline V and J ends were trimmed by 3 bases and 2 bases, with 10 bases remaining between them. CDR3 size: 14 residues. The CDR3 sequence is CASSFGRRQETQYF. Written as DNA, the CDR3 is TGTGCCAGCAGCTTTGGTCGGAGACAAGAGACCCAGTACTTC.

The genes are TRBV19 and TRBJ1-5, with 7 positions matching TRBD1. CDR1 and CDR2 from the germline V gene are LNHDA and SQIVND (reference sequence). The CDR3 consists of 16 residues. V lost 3 bases to trimming and J lost 4 bases; unmatched junction nucleotides: 9. The DNA for the CDR3 is TGTGCCAGTAGTATCGCCACAGGGGTTGGTAATCAGCCCCAGCATTTT. Translated: CASSIATGVGNQPQHF.